These 32 T cell receptor beta chains came from one sample sequenced in a study of CD8 T cells in Susac syndrome. Random hexamers were used to reverse transcribe the RNA input (about 0.45 to 1 ug). TCRdb reprocessed the immunoSEQ multiplex PCR reads with MiXCR, giving one entry per CDR3 protein. The sample lists some 150,000 distinct CDR3 sequences; 95% were seen once. Sequencing was done on a sample of CD4+ T cells from PBMCs. The receptors come from a human donor with Susac syndrome.

The genes are TRBV18 and TRBJ2-1, with D unresolved. CDR1 KGHSH and CDR2 LQKENI come from the germline V gene. The V end lost 6 bases, the J end lost 10 bases, and 10 bases lay between the germline ends. The CDR3 loop spans 11 amino acids. CDR3 DNA sequence: TGTGCCAGCTCGCTTGAGAGGGAGCAGTTCTTC. It codes for CASSLEREQFF.

V usage is TRBV30 and J usage is TRBJ1-5; unclear D gene. The V end was cut by 1 base, the J end by 2 bases, with 9 bases between. Germline V gene data show CDR1 as GTSNPN and CDR2 as SVGIG (reference sequence). The CDR3 is 14 residues long. Here the CDR3 DNA reads TGTGCCTGGAGTGCCCGGAGGGGCAATCAGCCCCAGCATTTT. This encodes CAWSARRGNQPQHF.

The genes are TRBV7-9 and TRBJ2-2, with a tentative D call TRBD2 (6 bases). The germline V gene has CDR1 SEHNR and CDR2 FQNEAQ (reference sequence). This CDR3 spans 13 amino acids. V was trimmed by 3 bases and J by 7 bases, leaving 9 bases between them. CDR3 bases: TGTGCCAGCAGCTTTGGGGGGAACGGGGAGCTGTTTTTT. It yields the protein CASSFGGNGELFF.

The genes are TRBV6-5 and TRBJ2-7, with 9 bases identical to TRBD1. This CDR3 has 14 residues. V gave up 6 bases and J gave up 0 bases; unmatched junction bases: 3. Germline CDR1 reads MNHEY; CDR2 reads SVGAGI. The CDR3 spells CASRRGQGSYEQYF. For the CDR3, the DNA is TGTGCCAGCAGACGGGGACAGGGCTCCTACGAGCAGTACTTC.

This clonotype was counted once. The rearrangement links TRBV20-1 to TRBJ2-5; a possible D gene is TRBD2 (7 bases). CDR1 is DFQATT, CDR2 SNEGSKA, per germline (reference sequence). V lost 3 bases to trimming and J lost 5 bases, with 13 bases between them. CDR3 length: 13 amino acids. As DNA, the CDR3 is TGCAGTGCTAGGAGGGGGGGCTGGGAGACCCAGTACTTC. It codes for CSARRGGWETQYF.

This chain links TRBV5-1 with TRBJ1-2, with D uncertain. The CDR3 contains 13 residues. The V gene lost 2 bases and the J gene lost 2 bases, with 7 bases spanning the gap. Per the germline V gene, CDR1 is SGHRS and CDR2 is YFSETQ. The CDR3 coding sequence is TGCGCCAGCAGCTTAACCACAAACTATGGCTACACCTTC. It is translated as CASSLTTNYGYTF.

In its sample, this clonotype was seen once. The chain recombines TRBV28 with TRBJ2-1, with 11 bases that match TRBD2. The CDR3 is 15 amino acids. Germline loops: CDR1 MDHEN, CDR2 SYDVKM. The ends lost 5 bases at V and 7 bases at J; junction bases unmatched: 7. The chain's CDR3 is CASSRRLAGRNEQFF. In DNA, the CDR3 is TGTGCCAGCAGTCGACGACTAGCGGGAAGGAATGAGCAGTTCTTC.

This chain links TRBV30 with TRBJ1-1; D is unclear. In germline, CDR1 is GTSNPN, CDR2 SVGIG (reference sequence). V was trimmed by 3 bases and J by 3 bases, leaving 5 bases between them. This CDR3 comprises 11 residues. DNA for the CDR3: TGTGCCTGGAGGGATTACACTGAAGCTTTCTTT. This translates into CAWRDYTEAFF.

The chain is built from TRBV15 and TRBJ2-7; TRBD1 matches 11 bases. V lost 3 bases to trimming and J lost 6 bases; unmatched junction nucleotides: 7. Per germline, CDR1 LNHNV and CDR2 YYDKDF (reference sequence). The CDR3 has 15 residues. CDR3 coding DNA: TGTGCCACCAGCAGGCGGGGGACAGGGGGTTTCGAGCAGTACTTC. Its translation is CATSRRGTGGFEQYF.

The chain employs TRBV20-1 and TRBJ2-1; 14 bases fit TRBD2. Germline V gene data show CDR1 as DFQATT and CDR2 as SNEGSKA (reference sequence). With V trimmed by 1 base and J by 12 bases, 11 bases remained unmatched. The CDR3 sequence is 16 residues long. The CDR3 spells CSARGGLAGVSRGQFF. The CDR3 DNA sequence: TGCAGTGCTAGAGGGGGACTAGCGGGAGTCTCACGTGGGCAGTTCTTC.

The V call is TRBV12-3 or TRBV12-4, the J call TRBJ2-1, with 8 bases that match TRBD2. V was clipped by 7 bases and J by 7 bases; unmatched bases: 15. The CDR3 covers 16 residues. The CDR3 reads CASTRGGGGRYNEQFF. CDR3 in DNA: TGTGCCAGCACCCGAGGGGGAGGCGGGAGGTATAATGAGCAGTTCTTC.

This clonotype was seen just once. CDR3 region: CSARAGRSQPQHF. CDR3 in DNA: TGCAGTGCTAGAGCGGGGAGGAGTCAGCCCCAGCATTTT. The chain recombines TRBV20-1 with TRBJ1-5; no definite D call. Germline assignment: CDR1 DFQATT and CDR2 SNEGSKA (reference sequence). The CDR3 loop spans 13 amino acids. Trimming left V 1 base short and J 6 bases short, with 10 bases between.

This sequence joins TRBV30 and TRBJ1-1; D gene ambiguous. The CDR3 has 12 amino acids. Per the germline V gene, CDR1 is GTSNPN and CDR2 is SVGIG (reference sequence). The germline V and J ends were trimmed by 1 base and 1 base, with 4 bases remaining between them. CDR3 amino acids: CAWSAGNTEAFF. CDR3 sequence (DNA): TGTGCCTGGAGTGCAGGGAACACTGAAGCTTTCTTT. The full variable domain, in which reference TRBV30 and TRBJ1-1 provide the parts outside the CDR3, is SQTIHQWPATLVQPVGSPLSLECTVEGTSNPNLYWYRQAAGRGLQLLFYSVGIGQISSEVPQNLSASRPQDRQFILSSKKLLLSDSGFYLCAWSAGNTEAFFGQGTRLTVV.

In its sample, this clonotype was seen once. V is TRBV12-3 or TRBV12-4 and J is TRBJ2-7; a possible D gene is TRBD2 (6 bases). This CDR3 region has 13 residues. Trimming removed 6 bases from V and 0 bases from J, with 9 bases in between. The CDR3 is CASRVSGSYEQYF. The CDR3 DNA is TGTGCCAGCAGGGTTAGCGGCTCCTACGAGCAGTACTTC.

The rearrangement joins TRBV15 to TRBJ1-4; D is unresolved. Germline values: CDR1 LNHNV, CDR2 YYDKDF (reference sequence). V was shortened by 4 bases and J by 7 bases, with 19 bases between the two germline ends. The CDR3 runs to 16 residues. CDR3 residues: CATSKAAGSLSEKLFF. Written as DNA, the CDR3 is TGTGCCACCAGCAAGGCTGCCGGGTCCCTTAGTGAAAAACTGTTTTTT.

This sequence joins TRBV15 and TRBJ1-1; D not resolved. Germline V gene data show CDR1 as LNHNV and CDR2 as YYDKDF (reference sequence). V lost 3 bases and J 10 bases, leaving 12 bases between the germline ends. This CDR3 contains 12 residues. CDR3 loop: CATSSGGRRAFF. The CDR3 DNA reads as TGTGCCACCAGCAGCGGAGGCCGACGAGCTTTCTTT.

This chain joins TRBV28 and TRBJ2-3, with TRBD2 matching over 12 bases. This CDR3 spans 14 amino acids. Losses at the gene ends were 11 bases for V and 2 bases for J; bases not matched to a gene: 5. Germline V gene lookup returns CDR1 MDHEN and CDR2 SYDVKM. CDR3 in DNA: TGTGCCGGCGGACTAGCGGGGATCACAGATACGCAGTATTTT. Translation: CAGGLAGITDTQYF. The whole variable domain, remainder taken from reference TRBV28 and TRBJ2-3, is DVKVTQSSRYLVKRTGEKVFLECVQDMDHENMFWYRQDPGLGLRLIYFSYDVKMKEKGDIPEGYSVSREKKERFSLILESASTNQTSMYLCAGGLAGITDTQYFGPGTRLTVL.

This clonotype came up once. The chain employs TRBV6-2 or TRBV6-3 and TRBJ2-7; D remains unclear. This CDR3 contains 11 residues. Germline V lookup: CDR1 MNHEY, CDR2 SVGEGT. V was cut by 10 bases and J by 3 bases, with 10 bases left in between. The CDR3 coding sequence is TGTGCCACCAGGATCAACTACGAGCAGTACTTC. This codes for CATRINYEQYF.

The V gene is TRBV7-2, the J gene TRBJ1-2, with a tentative D call TRBD1 (5 bases). Trimming took off 2 bases at V and 8 bases at J, with 12 bases between the two ends. Germline-derived CDR1 and CDR2 are SGHTA and FQGNSA. This CDR3 region has 13 residues. The CDR3 bases are TGTGCCAGCAGCTTAACGGGACTTAGGGGCTACACCTTC. This translates into CASSLTGLRGYTF.

V is TRBV10-3 and J is TRBJ1-6, with D unresolved. Germline CDR1 is ENHRY and CDR2 is SYGVKD. The CDR3 is made up of 17 amino acids. Trimming removed 4 bases at V and 6 bases at J, with 19 bases between. The CDR3 DNA follows: TGTGCCATCAGTGGGCCGCGCGGAGGCGGTGGTAATTCACCCCTCCACTTT. It translates to CAISGPRGGGGNSPLHF.

This chain connects TRBV12-3 or TRBV12-4 to TRBJ1-1; possibly TRBD1 for D (6 bases). The CDR3 sequence is 13 residues long. Trimming pared 6 bases from V and 4 bases from J, leaving 12 bases between. The CDR3 loop reads CASRQGSGTEAFF. CDR3 nucleotide sequence: TGTGCCAGCAGACAGGGATCGGGCACTGAAGCTTTCTTT.

This chain uses TRBV20-1 with TRBJ1-2; TRBD1 might be the D (6 bases). Germline values: CDR1 DFQATT, CDR2 SNEGSKA (reference sequence). The V end lost 5 bases, the J end lost 10 bases, and 14 bases lay between the germline ends. The CDR3 is made up of 11 amino acids. The chain's CDR3 is CSARPTGYYTF. In DNA form, the CDR3 reads TGCAGTGCTCGACCCACAGGGTACTACACCTTC.

The rearrangement joins TRBV18 to TRBJ2-1; 8 bases are shared with TRBD2. V lost 3 bases, J lost 4 bases, and 8 bases stayed unmatched. This CDR3 is built from 16 residues. Germline lookup yields CDR1 KGHSH and CDR2 LQKENI. CDR3 sequence reads: CASSPPGGSGYNEQFF. Here the CDR3 DNA reads TGTGCCAGCTCACCCCCGGGGGGGTCAGGATACAATGAGCAGTTCTTC.

This chain uses TRBV5-4 with TRBJ2-4, with 8 nucleotides matching TRBD1. V gave up 3 bases and J gave up 6 bases; unmatched junction bases: 5. The germline gives CDR1 SGHNT, CDR2 YYREEE (reference sequence). The CDR3 length is 14 residues. The CDR3 region is CASSYAGGANIQYF. The CDR3 DNA reads TGTGCCAGCAGCTATGCAGGGGGCGCAAACATTCAGTACTTC. The entire variable domain, with the rest obtained from reference TRBV5-4 and TRBJ2-4, is as follows: ETGVTQSPTHLIKTRGQQVTLRCSSQSGHNTVSWYQQALGQGPQFIFQYYREEENGRGNFPPRFSGLQFPNYSSELNVNALELDDSALYLCASSYAGGANIQYFGAGTRLSVL.

This clonotype appeared a few times. The V call is TRBV4-2, the J call TRBJ1-5, with 7 bases aligning to TRBD1. The CDR3 extends over 15 amino acids. With 4 bases clipped from V and 4 bases from J, the junction kept 7 bases outside the gene matches. Germline CDR1 and CDR2: LGHNA and YNFKEQ. Here the CDR3 DNA reads TGTGCCAGCAGCCGACCCGGGGACAGAAATCAGCCCCAGCATTTT. It specifies CASSRPGDRNQPQHF.

The chain is built from TRBV12-3 or TRBV12-4 and TRBJ1-2; D not resolved. The CDR3 has 14 amino acids. V lost 7 bases and J 2 bases, leaving 14 bases between the germline ends. The CDR3 DNA is TGTGCCAGCACCTTTCGTGGCGGGAACTATGGCTACACCTTC. Translated, it gives CASTFRGGNYGYTF.

The table lists this clonotype with a count of one. V gene TRBV20-1 combines with J gene TRBJ1-5; tentatively, D is TRBD1 (5 bases). The germline CDR1 and CDR2 sequences are DFQATT and SNEGSKA (reference sequence). This CDR3 region has 15 residues. Trimming took 5 bases from V and 7 from J, leaving 21 bases between them. CDR3 nucleotide sequence: TGCAGTGCTCCAGAGTGGTTAGGGGTCGGGCAGCCCCAGCATTTT. Its translation: CSAPEWLGVGQPQHF.

The chain joins TRBV29-1 to TRBJ2-1, with 10 bases that match TRBD1. This CDR3 region has 14 residues. The V segment lost 4 bases and the J segment 3 bases; nucleotides outside the gene matches: 3. Germline loops: CDR1 SQVTM, CDR2 ANQGSEA. This chain's CDR3 is CSVGWDRGYNEQFF. CDR3 nucleotide sequence: TGCAGCGTTGGTTGGGACAGGGGCTACAATGAGCAGTTCTTC.

This clonotype is a singleton in its sample. This chain links TRBV25-1 with TRBJ2-7; D is perhaps TRBD1 (5 bases). CDR1 MGHDK and CDR2 SYGVNS come from the germline V gene. The germline V and J ends were trimmed by 2 bases and 6 bases, with 11 bases remaining between them. The CDR3 spans 13 residues. CDR3 sequence reads: CASSEGERGEQYF. As DNA, the CDR3 is TGTGCCAGCAGTGAAGGGGAAAGGGGCGAGCAGTACTTC.

The chain uses TRBV30 and TRBJ2-7; D is tentatively TRBD1 or TRBD2 (5 bases each). Germline loops: CDR1 GTSNPN, CDR2 SVGIG (reference sequence). This CDR3 spans 14 amino acids. V lost 4 bases to trimming and J lost 0 bases, with 13 bases between them. In DNA form, the CDR3 reads TGTGCCTGGAACGCTCCGGGACGCTCCTACGAGCAGTACTTC. This encodes CAWNAPGRSYEQYF.

This rearrangement joins TRBV7-2 to TRBJ2-7, with D possibly TRBD1 on 6 matching bases. Germline-derived CDR1 and CDR2 are SGHTA and FQGNSA. The CDR3 is 15 amino acids. V was trimmed by 1 base and J by 2 bases, leaving 12 bases between them. CDR3 in DNA: TGTGCCAGCAGCTTAGTGACAGGTGGGGCCTACGAGCAGTACTTC. Residues: CASSLVTGGAYEQYF.

The chain has TRBV30 and TRBJ1-1, with D hard to call. CDR3 length equals 13 residues. The germline gives CDR1 GTSNPN, CDR2 SVGIG (reference sequence). The V end was cut by 0 bases, the J end by 1 base, with 6 bases between. CDR3 DNA: TGTGCCTGGAGTGTGTGGAGGAACACTGAAGCTTTCTTT. This codes for CAWSVWRNTEAFF.